This T cell receptor beta chain was identified in a study of blood T cells in healthy people across ages. Germline trimming cut 5 bases from V and 1 base from J; bases unmatched to any gene: 6. The CDR3 runs to 15 residues. This clonotype occurred a few times. A sample-barcoded 5' primer and a J-beta primer mix were used in a second PCR of about 7 to 12 cycles. TCRdb analysed the 5' RACE reads with MiXCR anew, one entry per CDR3 protein. The sample has approximately 780,000 distinct CDR3 sequences; approximately 24% are singletons. This sample also appeared in a second study, on T cells of mothers and their children.

This TCR derives from a boy between 10 and 17 years old in good health. The chain joins TRBV12-3 or TRBV12-4 to TRBJ1-1, with 8 bases that match TRBD1. The specimen sequenced was blood. For the CDR3, the DNA is TGTGCCAGCAGTCCCACCGGGACAGGGAACACTGAAGCTTTCTTT. Its protein product is CASSPTGTGNTEAFF.